A single TCR beta chain is shown here with its context. The table came from immunoSEQ multiplex PCR; TCRdb's copy has only in-frame clones and leaves some out. The data show more than 65,000 clones, 90% to 95% seen once. With 3 bases clipped from V and 2 bases from J, the junction kept 6 bases outside the gene matches. There are 16 residues in the CDR3. CDR1 and CDR2 (germline): WNHNN, SYGVQD (reference sequence). The data were obtained in a study of technical replicates of blood from a few donors. The specimen sequenced was T cells isolated from PBMCs. The TCR was taken from a human donor in good health. The chain has TRBV10-1 and TRBJ2-3, with 9 bases fitting TRBD2. In DNA form, the CDR3 reads TGCGCCAGCAGTGAAGGACTAGCGAAATACACAGATACGCAGTATTTT. Translation: CASSEGLAKYTDTQYF.